The 20 T cell receptor beta chains below come from one sample, sequenced in a study of T-cell reconstitution after alpha-beta-depleted transplantation in children. TCRbeta library construction was performed incorporating unique molecular identifiers. TCRdb reprocessed the PCR reads via MiXCR and lists one record per CDR3 protein. The table shows about a million distinct CDR3 sequences, with roughly 29% occurring only once. Here the sequenced sample was PBMCs, mostly from graft donor cells, taken 360 days after TCRalphabeta/CD19-depleted stem cell transplant. These receptors all stem from a boy younger than two who had a stem cell transplant for SCID, so the T cells may come from the graft donor.

This clonotype appeared a few times. The chain joins TRBV27 to TRBJ2-3; 7 bases align to TRBD1. The CDR3 extends over 12 amino acids. Germline assignment: CDR1 MNHEY and CDR2 SMNVEV (reference sequence). Trimming at V came to 7 bases and at J to 4 bases, leaving 2 bases not matched to a gene. The CDR3 loop is CASIGTADTQYF. The CDR3 bases are TGTGCCAGCATCGGGACAGCAGATACGCAGTATTTT.

The chain combines TRBV12-3 or TRBV12-4 with TRBJ2-7; D is uncertain. V lost 6 bases and J 1 base, leaving 10 bases between the germline ends. The CDR3 totals 13 residues. The CDR3 loop reads CASSFRFSYEQYF. The CDR3 nucleotides are TGTGCCAGCAGCTTCCGGTTTTCCTACGAGCAGTACTTC.

The chain is built from TRBV10-3 and TRBJ2-7; D is unresolved. The V gene's germline CDR1 is ENHRY and CDR2 SYGVKD. The CDR3 runs 12 residues. Between the trimmed V and J ends, which lost 3 bases and 8 bases, there was a span of 11 bases. The chain's CDR3 is CAISDPRQKQYF. CDR3 DNA: TGTGCCATCAGTGACCCCCGGCAGAAGCAGTACTTC.

This clonotype came up a few times. The chain has TRBV12-3 or TRBV12-4 and TRBJ1-3; 7 bases fit TRBD1. V dropped 5 bases and J dropped 0; count of bases not matched to a gene: 13. This CDR3 is built from 18 residues. The CDR3 is CASSLPGGRKSSGNTIYF. DNA of the CDR3: TGTGCCAGCAGTCTCCCAGGGGGGCGGAAGAGCTCTGGAAACACCATATATTTT.

The rearrangement joins TRBV20-1 to TRBJ2-1; perhaps TRBD2 as D (5 bases). The V gene lost 0 bases and the J gene lost 8 bases, with 17 bases spanning the gap. This CDR3 is built from 15 residues. Per germline, CDR1 DFQATT and CDR2 SNEGSKA (reference sequence). The CDR3 DNA sequence: TGCAGTGCTAGAGACCCCGGGGAGCGCTTGGATGAGCAGTTCTTC. Protein product: CSARDPGERLDEQFF.

This clonotype was recorded only once. This chain joins TRBV6-2 or TRBV6-3 and TRBJ1-5; no clear D. Trimming pared 4 bases from V and 2 bases from J, leaving 9 bases between. Looked up from germline, CDR1 is MNHEY and CDR2 is SVGEGT. This CDR3 is built from 14 residues. Written as DNA, the CDR3 is TGTGCCAGCAGTTCTCAAGTTGGCAATCAGCCCCAGCATTTT. It yields the protein CASSSQVGNQPQHF.

The V call is TRBV10-3, the J call TRBJ2-1; unclear D gene. The CDR3 has 16 amino acids. Trimming took off 3 bases at V and 1 base at J, with 13 bases between the two ends. The V gene's germline CDR1 is ENHRY and CDR2 SYGVKD. Here the CDR3 DNA reads TGTGCCATCAGTGATCTTGGCGAAGGGTCCTACAATGAGCAGTTCTTC. It yields the protein CAISDLGEGSYNEQFF.

The rearrangement joins TRBV20-1 to TRBJ1-1; 9 bases fit TRBD1. From germline, CDR1 is DFQATT and CDR2 SNEGSKA (reference sequence). The CDR3 is 15 residues long. Germline trimming cut 0 bases from V and 0 bases from J; bases unmatched to any gene: 2. CDR3 residues: CSARETGGMNTEAFF. CDR3 DNA sequence: TGCAGTGCTAGAGAGACAGGGGGAATGAACACTGAAGCTTTCTTT.

The chain couples TRBV4-1 to TRBJ2-2; D might be TRBD2 (5 bases). The germline CDR1 and CDR2 sequences are MGHRA and YSYEKL. V lost 0 bases to trimming and J lost 3 bases, with 17 bases between them. CDR3 length equals 18 residues. The CDR3 loop reads CASSQESSAAVDTGELFF. The CDR3 nucleotides read TGCGCCAGCAGCCAAGAGAGCTCGGCAGCGGTAGACACCGGGGAGCTGTTTTTT.

This clonotype was counted only a few times. The chain recombines TRBV28 with TRBJ1-5; 8 positions agree with TRBD1. This CDR3 has 15 amino acids. The germline V gene has CDR1 MDHEN and CDR2 SYDVKM. The junction had 9 bases not matched to a gene; V was cut back by 6 bases and J by 5 bases. CDR3 amino acids: CASSPDRVRYQPQHF. In DNA form, the CDR3 reads TGTGCCAGCAGCCCGGACAGGGTTCGGTATCAGCCCCAGCATTTT.

The chain couples TRBV12-3 or TRBV12-4 to TRBJ1-1, with TRBD1 identical over 7 bases. The trim removed 6 bases at V and 4 bases at J, leaving 8 bases unmatched. The CDR3 runs to 14 residues. CDR3 residues: CASRPTGLGTEAFF. The CDR3 nucleotides read TGTGCCAGCAGACCGACAGGGCTGGGCACTGAAGCTTTCTTT.

The CDR3, as DNA: TGTGCCAGCAGTGAAGCGCGGAGAGTGCGCTCTGGAAACACCATATATTTT. Translating it yields CASSEARRVRSGNTIYF. This rearrangement joins TRBV2 to TRBJ1-3; D remains ambiguous. CDR3 length equals 17 residues. V was pared by 0 bases and J by 0 bases, with 12 bases between. CDR1 SNHLY and CDR2 FYNNEI come from the germline V gene.

This clonotype was seen a handful of times. The CDR3 bases are TGTGCCACCAATGACCCTACCCCCTACAATGAGCAGTTCTTC. Protein: CATNDPTPYNEQFF. The chain recombines TRBV15 with TRBJ2-1; D ambiguous. The germline V gene encodes CDR1 LNHNV and CDR2 YYDKDF (reference sequence). CDR3 size: 14 residues. Trimming cost V 7 bases and J 2 bases, with 12 bases left between them.

This clonotype came up a few times. The chain joins TRBV5-1 to TRBJ2-7; 8 bases agree with TRBD2. The CDR3 is 15 amino acids. Germline lookup yields CDR1 SGHRS and CDR2 YFSETQ. V shed 0 bases and J 0 bases; nucleotides not matched to a gene: 2. The CDR3 DNA reads as TGCGCCAGCAGCTTGGGGGGGACTAGCTCCTACGAGCAGTACTTC. This gives the protein CASSLGGTSSYEQYF.

The chain employs TRBV20-1 and TRBJ1-5; D uncertain. CDR3 length: 13 amino acids. From germline, CDR1 is DFQATT and CDR2 SNEGSKA (reference sequence). Trimming stripped 3 bases from V and 4 bases from J, with 10 bases between. The CDR3 sequence: CSARRPRNQPQHF. The DNA of the CDR3 is TGCAGTGCTAGGCGGCCCCGGAATCAGCCCCAGCATTTT.

The sample holds a few counts of this clonotype. The J gene is TRBJ2-1, the V gene TRBV12-3 or TRBV12-4; the D is unclear. This CDR3 comprises 12 residues. V lost 3 bases to trimming and J lost 8 bases, with 8 bases between them. This CDR3 is CASSLPLHEQFF. The DNA of the CDR3 is TGTGCCAGCAGTTTGCCCCTTCATGAGCAGTTCTTC.

The chain is built from TRBV12-3 or TRBV12-4 and TRBJ2-1; TRBD2 matches at 8 bases. This CDR3 has 16 amino acids. J lost 1 base, V lost 5 bases, and 7 bases had no gene match. CDR3 in amino acids: CASSPYSGDSYNEQFF. As DNA, the CDR3 is TGTGCCAGCAGTCCGTATAGCGGGGATTCCTACAATGAGCAGTTCTTC.

Only a few counts were recorded for this clonotype. A read error may account for a junction end that differs from germline. J is TRBJ2-7 and V is TRBV19; TRBD1 agrees at 7 bases. Germline-derived CDR1 and CDR2 are LNHDA and SQIVND (reference sequence). The CDR3 sequence is 9 residues long. CDR3 sequence reads: CASSKPGQF. CDR3 nucleotide sequence: TGTGCCAGTAGTAAACCGGGACAGTTC. Variable domain in full (rest from reference TRBV19 and TRBJ2-7): DGGITQSPKYLFRKEGQNVTLSCEQNLNHDAMYWYRQDPGQGLRLIYYSQIVNDFQKGDIAEGYSVSREKKESFPLTVTSAQKNPTAFYLCASSKPGQFGPGTRLTVT.

To note about this clonotype: A much larger clone differs by one base, so this may be a read error. The chain uses TRBV12-3 or TRBV12-4 and TRBJ2-7; TRBD1 agrees at 7 bases. J lost 3 bases, V lost 7 bases, and 3 bases had no gene match. There are 12 residues in the CDR3. CDR3 residues: CASNRQGYEQYF. The CDR3 DNA reads as TGTGCCAGCAACCGACAGGGCTACGAGCAGTACTTC.

This clonotype occurred a few times. The rearrangement links TRBV20-1 to TRBJ2-1; 7 bases line up with TRBD1. V shed 6 bases and J 6 bases; nucleotides not matched to a gene: 8. Germline V gene data show CDR1 as DFQATT and CDR2 as SNEGSKA (reference sequence). The CDR3 is 13 residues long. The DNA for the CDR3 is TGCAGTGCGAGGACAGGTTCGGGCAATGAGCAGTTCTTC. The encoded protein is CSARTGSGNEQFF.